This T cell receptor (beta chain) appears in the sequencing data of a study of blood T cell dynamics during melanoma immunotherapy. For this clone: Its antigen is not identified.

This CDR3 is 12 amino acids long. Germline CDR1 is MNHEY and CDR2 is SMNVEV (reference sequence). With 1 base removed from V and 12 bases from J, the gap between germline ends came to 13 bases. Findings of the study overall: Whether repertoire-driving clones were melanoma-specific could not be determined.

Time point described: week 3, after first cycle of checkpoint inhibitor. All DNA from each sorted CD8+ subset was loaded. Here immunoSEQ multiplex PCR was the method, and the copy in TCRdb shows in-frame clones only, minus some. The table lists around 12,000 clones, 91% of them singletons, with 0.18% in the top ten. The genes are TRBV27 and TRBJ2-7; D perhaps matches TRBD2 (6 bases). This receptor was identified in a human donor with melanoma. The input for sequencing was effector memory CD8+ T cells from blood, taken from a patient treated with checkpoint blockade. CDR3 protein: CASSLYGGTLYF. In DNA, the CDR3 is TGTGCCAGCAGTTTATATGGCGGGACGCTGTACTTC.